Listed below are T cell receptor beta chains from one sample, sequenced in a study of tumor-infiltrating lymphocytes in primary liver carcinoma. TCRdb itself ran the multiplex PCR reads through MiXCR, one entry per CDR3 protein. The data show 90,000 to 140,000 distinct CDR3 sequences, with approximately 80% seen just once and under 25% held by the top ten. Sequenced input: liver tumor tissue from sampling region 3. Source of these receptors: a middle-aged man with primary liver carcinoma and hepatitis B virus infection. Each CDR3 is given with its conserved first and last residue. A D gene is named only where the DNA matches it firmly. Size is stated for part of the rows, as once, few or many counts, or as a class when the clone is expanded.

v_call: TRBV4-1
clone_size: NA
d_call: TRBD2
j_call: TRBJ2-1
cdr3_nt: TGCGCCAGCAGCCAAGACCAAGGAGGGAGGGCCAGGGTTCACAATGAACAGTTCTTC
cdr3_aa: CASSQDQGGRARVHNEQFF

v_call: TRBV29-1
clone_size: NA
d_call: NA
j_call: TRBJ1-2
cdr3_nt: TGCAGCGTTGACGACGGAACCTATGACTGCACCTTC
cdr3_aa: CSVDDGTYDCTF

v_call: TRBV6-6
clone_size: NA
d_call: NA
j_call: TRBJ2-4
cdr3_nt: TGTGTCAGCAGAGATCGAGGAAACAAAAAGATTCAGTACTTC
cdr3_aa: CVSRDRGNKKIQYF

v_call: TRBV5-1
clone_size: once
d_call: NA
j_call: TRBJ2-3
cdr3_nt: TGCACCAGCAGTCGGCACCGACTCACAGATACGCAGTATTTT
cdr3_aa: CTSSRHRLTDTQYF

v_call: TRBV28
clone_size: NA
d_call: NA
j_call: TRBJ2-7
cdr3_nt: TGTGCCAGCAGTCCCCCCTTCGGTAGTAGGAGCTACGAGCAGTACTTC
cdr3_aa: CASSPPFGSRSYEQYF

v_call: TRBV6-1
clone_size: NA
d_call: TRBD2
j_call: TRBJ2-1
cdr3_nt: TGTGCCAGCATCGTAGCGGGAGTAAATAATGAGCAGTTCTTC
cdr3_aa: CASIVAGVNNEQFF

v_call: TRBV5-5
clone_size: NA
d_call: NA
j_call: TRBJ1-5
cdr3_nt: TGTGCCAGTAACAGCGGGGGGGCAGGTCAGCCCCAGCATTTT
cdr3_aa: CASNSGGAGQPQHF

v_call: TRBV5-1
clone_size: NA
d_call: TRBD2
j_call: TRBJ2-1
cdr3_nt: TGCACCAGCAGCTTGGTTTCTTGGGAGGGGCGACATCTCTACAATGAGCAGTTCTTC
cdr3_aa: CTSSLVSWEGRHLYNEQFF

v_call: TRBV24-1
clone_size: NA
d_call: NA
j_call: TRBJ2-2
cdr3_nt: TGTGCCACCAATGATTTGATGGACACCGGGGAGCTATTTTTT
cdr3_aa: CATNDLMDTGELFF

v_call: TRBV7-2
clone_size: NA
d_call: NA
j_call: TRBJ2-5
cdr3_nt: TGTGCCAGCAACTCCTGTGACGGAGCCCGGTCCCAGTACTTC
cdr3_aa: CASNSCDGARSQYF

v_call: TRBV29-1
clone_size: many
d_call: TRBD1
j_call: TRBJ1-3
cdr3_nt: TGCAGCGCCGTGACAGGGTTCGGAAACACCATATATTTT
cdr3_aa: CSAVTGFGNTIYF

v_call: TRBV6-2/TRBV6-3
clone_size: NA
d_call: NA
j_call: TRBJ2-1
cdr3_nt: TGTGCCAGCAGCTCAGATCTCAATGAGCAGTTCTTC
cdr3_aa: CASSSDLNEQFF

v_call: TRBV11-2
clone_size: NA
d_call: NA
j_call: TRBJ2-7
cdr3_nt: TGTGCCAGTAGCTACCAGATGGAGGCCTACGGGCAGTACTTC
cdr3_aa: CASSYQMEAYGQYF

v_call: TRBV11-1
clone_size: NA
d_call: NA
j_call: TRBJ2-7
cdr3_nt: TGTGCAAGCAGCCTGCGCGTCAGGGCGTCCCTGGGGGAACATTACTTC
cdr3_aa: CASSLRVRASLGEHYF

v_call: TRBV10-3
clone_size: NA
d_call: TRBD1
j_call: TRBJ2-7
cdr3_nt: TGTACCTCGACTCGAGGGACAGGGGCCTCCTACGAACAGTACTTC
cdr3_aa: CTSTRGTGASYEQYF

v_call: TRBV6-5
clone_size: NA
d_call: NA
j_call: TRBJ2-1
cdr3_nt: TGTACCAACAGTTACGAGGGAGCAGCCTACAATGAGCAGTTCTTC
cdr3_aa: CTNSYEGAAYNEQFF

v_call: TRBV11-2
clone_size: NA
d_call: NA
j_call: TRBJ2-1
cdr3_nt: TGTGCCAGCTGCTTTGACGGGGAGCAATTCTTC
cdr3_aa: CASCFDGEQFF

v_call: TRBV7-9
clone_size: many
d_call: TRBD1
j_call: TRBJ1-1
cdr3_nt: TGTGCCAGCAGCTCGGGACAGGGTACTGAAGCTTTCTTT
cdr3_aa: CASSSGQGTEAFF

v_call: TRBV10-3
clone_size: NA
d_call: TRBD2
j_call: TRBJ2-5
cdr3_nt: TGTGCCAACGTGCCAGGACTAGCGATGGAGGCCCAGTACTTC
cdr3_aa: CANVPGLAMEAQYF

v_call: TRBV10-3
clone_size: many
d_call: TRBD1
j_call: TRBJ2-3
cdr3_nt: TGTGCTGGAGGGGGACAGGGGTCAGATACGCAGTATTTT
cdr3_aa: CAGGGQGSDTQYF

v_call: TRBV6-5
clone_size: NA
d_call: NA
j_call: TRBJ1-6
cdr3_nt: TGTGCCAGCAGGCCTAACCCGAATTCACCCCCCCACTTT
cdr3_aa: CASRPNPNSPPHF

v_call: TRBV6-1
clone_size: NA
d_call: TRBD2
j_call: TRBJ2-1
cdr3_nt: TGTGCCAGCTGTGAACAGACTAGCGAGAGGACCAATGAGCAGTTCTTC
cdr3_aa: CASCEQTSERTNEQFF

v_call: TRBV6-1
clone_size: NA
d_call: TRBD1
j_call: TRBJ1-5
cdr3_nt: TGTGCCACCAGTGGAAGACAGGGGTTGACTAATCAGCCCCAGCATTTT
cdr3_aa: CATSGRQGLTNQPQHF

v_call: TRBV4-2
clone_size: NA
d_call: NA
j_call: TRBJ1-1
cdr3_nt: TGTACCAGCATCCCGGGAATTGAAGCTTTCTTT
cdr3_aa: CTSIPGIEAFF

v_call: TRBV28
clone_size: NA
d_call: TRBD2
j_call: TRBJ2-2
cdr3_nt: TGTACCAGCCGACGACTAGCGGGAATAGCCGGGGAGCTGTTTTTT
cdr3_aa: CTSRRLAGIAGELFF

v_call: TRBV6-1
clone_size: NA
d_call: NA
j_call: TRBJ2-3
cdr3_nt: TGTGCCAGCAGCGCCACACGAATTACGCAGTATTTC
cdr3_aa: CASSATRITQYF

v_call: TRBV4-3
clone_size: many
d_call: TRBD1
j_call: TRBJ1-4
cdr3_nt: TGCGCCAGCAGCCGCGGACAGGGGGGAGAAAAACTGTTTTTT
cdr3_aa: CASSRGQGGEKLFF

v_call: TRBV29-1
clone_size: NA
d_call: NA
j_call: TRBJ1-5
cdr3_nt: TGCAGTGTTGCGATTACAGGTGATACCAATCAGCCCCAGCATTTT
cdr3_aa: CSVAITGDTNQPQHF

v_call: TRBV4-3
clone_size: NA
d_call: NA
j_call: TRBJ1-6
cdr3_nt: TGCGCCAGCAGATCCTGCGACAGGAGAAGGAATTCGCCCCTCCACTTT
cdr3_aa: CASRSCDRRRNSPLHF

v_call: TRBV4-2
clone_size: NA
d_call: NA
j_call: TRBJ2-1
cdr3_nt: TGTGCCACCCCTCGGACCAGCAAGAGTTTAAATGAGCGGTTCTTC
cdr3_aa: CATPRTSKSLNERFF

v_call: TRBV29-1
clone_size: NA
d_call: NA
j_call: TRBJ1-1
cdr3_nt: TGTAGCGTTGCCCAGGGATGGGGAATGAAGACTGAAGCTTTCTTT
cdr3_aa: CSVAQGWGMKTEAFF

v_call: TRBV29-1
clone_size: NA
d_call: NA
j_call: TRBJ1-1
cdr3_nt: TGCAGCGTTGAAGCGGGATGGGGATTGGACACTGAAGCTTTCTTT
cdr3_aa: CSVEAGWGLDTEAFF

v_call: TRBV6-2/TRBV6-3
clone_size: NA
d_call: TRBD2
j_call: TRBJ2-7
cdr3_nt: TGTGCCAACTGTAGCGGGAGGGAAGGAGATCTCTCCTACAAGCAGTACTTC
cdr3_aa: CANCSGREGDLSYKQYF

v_call: TRBV4-2
clone_size: once
d_call: NA
j_call: TRBJ1-2
cdr3_nt: TGTGTCAGCAGCCATGGGACGGTCACTAACTATGGCTACACCTTC
cdr3_aa: CVSSHGTVTNYGYTF

v_call: TRBV7-6
clone_size: once
d_call: NA
j_call: TRBJ1-1
cdr3_nt: TGTGCCAGCAGCCTGAATGAGGGAGGGGAAGCTTTCTTT
cdr3_aa: CASSLNEGGEAFF

v_call: TRBV29-1
clone_size: few
d_call: TRBD2
j_call: TRBJ2-7
cdr3_nt: TGCAACGCCCAGGGGTTAGCGGGAGATTACGAGCAGTACTTC
cdr3_aa: CNAQGLAGDYEQYF

v_call: TRBV6-2/TRBV6-3
clone_size: NA
d_call: NA
j_call: TRBJ2-5
cdr3_nt: TGTGCCAGCAGACGACCAGATACCCAACAAGAGACCCAGTACTTC
cdr3_aa: CASRRPDTQQETQYF

v_call: TRBV5-4
clone_size: NA
d_call: NA
j_call: TRBJ2-7
cdr3_nt: TGTGCCAGCAGCCCCCCGCTGGTGGAGCTGTACTTC
cdr3_aa: CASSPPLVELYF

v_call: TRBV6-2/TRBV6-3
clone_size: NA
d_call: NA
j_call: TRBJ1-5
cdr3_nt: TGTGCTAGCACCCTCACGCGGTGTTACGATCAGCCCCAGCATTTT
cdr3_aa: CASTLTRCYDQPQHF

v_call: TRBV11-2
clone_size: once
d_call: NA
j_call: TRBJ1-5
cdr3_nt: TGTACCAGCAGCCTAAAAGGGGGAGTGACGAATCAGCCCAAGCATTTT
cdr3_aa: CTSSLKGGVTNQPKHF